The 26 T cell receptor beta chains given below trace back to one sample, sequenced in a study of tumor-infiltrating lymphocytes in primary liver carcinoma. With a constant-region primer, TCR beta cDNA was made from approximately 500 ng of total RNA. Modified slightly, ARM-PCR produced TCR beta libraries over three nested multiplex PCR rounds. Rounds one and two of PCR, each of around 11 cycles, were primed with TRBV1-TRBV30 forward primers and a C-beta reverse primer. One entry per CDR3 protein, called by TCRdb with MiXCR from the multiplex PCR reads. Of under 90,000 distinct CDR3 sequences listed, 65% to 80% are singletons. Total RNA and DNA came together from about 21-30 mg of bulk tissue without cell sorting. Sequencing was carried out using liver tumor tissue from sampling region 1. As for subset: tumor region T1, superior pole. The receptors were sampled from a man aged 35 to 55 with primary liver carcinoma and hepatitis B virus infection.

Notes on this clonotype: A read error may account for a junction end that differs from germline. The V call is TRBV10-3, the J call TRBJ1-2; TRBD1 matches at 7 bases. The CDR3 sequence is 14 residues long. Germline V gives CDR1 ENHRY, CDR2 SYGVKD. This CDR3 is CAVSFQGEGRGYTF. CDR3 DNA: TGTGCTGTCAGCTTTCAGGGGGAAGGTCGTGGCTATACCTTC.

This clonotype was counted only a few times. The chain couples TRBV5-1 to TRBJ2-7; D possibly matches TRBD1 or TRBD2 (6 bases each). The CDR3 extends over 17 amino acids. V was trimmed by 5 bases and J by 3 bases, leaving 24 bases between them. Looked up from germline, CDR1 is SGHRS and CDR2 is YFSETQ. The CDR3, as DNA: TGCGCCAGCAGAGCTTGGGGGGCAGTGAATCGTCTCTACGAGCAGTACTTC. It codes for CASRAWGAVNRLYEQYF.

Points on this clonotype: A read error may produce the germline difference seen at one junction end. The V and J genes are TRBV5-1 and TRBJ2-1; TRBD2 aligns across 9 bases. Germline V gives CDR1 SGHRS, CDR2 YFSETQ. This CDR3 contains 15 residues. The CDR3 DNA is TGCGCCGGCAGTTTACTAGCGGGCGAAAATAATGAGCAGTTCTTC. As protein: CAGSLLAGENNEQFF.

Points on this clonotype: One end of the junction does not line up with germline, which may come from a read error. The J gene is TRBJ2-1, the V gene TRBV5-5, with 8 nucleotides matching TRBD2. Germline V lookup: CDR1 SGHKS, CDR2 YYEKEE (reference sequence). This CDR3 region has 17 residues. In DNA, the CDR3 is TGTGCTAGCAGCCCGGGACAAGCGGGAGCCCTGAGCGATGAGCAGTTCTTC. It specifies CASSPGQAGALSDEQFF.

Notes on this clonotype: The germline gene is not matched at one end of the junction; a read error may be the cause. This rearrangement joins TRBV11-1 to TRBJ2-7, with unresolved D. CDR1 is SGHAT and CDR2 is FQDESV in the germline V gene (reference sequence). CDR3 size: 16 residues. Written as DNA, the CDR3 is TGCGCCAGCAGCTTACGTTTTGGTTACGGTACCTACGAACAGTACTTC. This encodes CASSLRFGYGTYEQYF.

Notes on this clonotype: The junction does not match germline at one end; this may be a read error. The chain uses TRBV28 and TRBJ2-5; D may correspond to TRBD1 or TRBD2 (5 bases each). The CDR3 has 14 amino acids. Germline V gene data show CDR1 as MDHEN and CDR2 as SYDVKM. In nucleotides, the CDR3 is TGTGCCAACAGTGTATCCGGGACCCAAGAGACCCAGTACTTC. Protein product: CANSVSGTQETQYF.

As concerns this clonotype: Its ends do not fully match the called genes, so a read error is possible. This rearrangement joins TRBV5-4 to TRBJ2-5; D is perhaps TRBD1 (5 bases). Per germline, CDR1 SGHNT and CDR2 YYREEE (reference sequence). This CDR3 is built from 14 residues. CDR3 amino acids: CAGSFLQVQEYQYF. The CDR3 DNA is TGTGCCGGCAGCTTCCTACAGGTTCAAGAATACCAGTACTTC.

The chain employs TRBV29-1 and TRBJ2-7; D might be TRBD1 (6 bases). The CDR3 has 13 amino acids. Trimming shortened V by 6 bases and J by 5 bases, and 17 bases separated the two germline ends. In germline, CDR1 is SQVTM, CDR2 ANQGSEA. The CDR3 loop reads CSVSRGGLNEQYF. The CDR3 region has the DNA TGCAGCGTCAGCAGGGGTGGACTGAACGAGCAGTACTTC.

Of note for this clonotype: The germline gene is not matched at one end of the junction; a read error may be the cause. V gene TRBV4-2 combines with J gene TRBJ2-1; 9 bases map to TRBD2. This CDR3 contains 17 residues. The germline gives CDR1 LGHNA, CDR2 YNFKEQ. CDR3: CTCSQGPGGRDHNEQFF. Here the CDR3 DNA reads TGTACCTGCAGCCAAGGTCCGGGCGGGAGGGACCACAATGAGCAGTTTTTC.

The CDR3 loop reads CASSAPTGTSGSVQFF. Written as DNA, the CDR3 is TGTGCCAGCAGCGCGCCTACCGGGACTAGCGGGAGTGTGCAGTTCTTC. This sequence joins TRBV9 and TRBJ2-1; TRBD2 agrees at 14 bases. V lost 3 bases to trimming and J lost 12 bases; unmatched junction nucleotides: 11. The CDR3 is 16 amino acids. Germline values: CDR1 SGDLS, CDR2 YYNGEE.

As concerns this clonotype: A much larger clone is a single base away; this may be a read error. The CDR3 carries no conserved terminal phenylalanine or tryptophan, so it likely arises from a read error. J is TRBJ2-2 and V is TRBV5-1; no clear D. Germline lookup yields CDR1 SGHRS and CDR2 YFSETQ. Deletions cut 6 bases from V and 7 bases from J, with 10 bases between. This CDR3 comprises 12 residues. The DNA of the CDR3 is TGCGCCAGCACGTCTGAGCACGGGGAGCTGTTTTGT. Its translation is CASTSEHGELFC.

Details on this clonotype: One end of the junction varies from germline; a read error may be responsible. J is TRBJ1-5 and V is TRBV10-1; D is perhaps TRBD1 (5 bases). From germline, CDR1 is WNHNN and CDR2 SYGVQD (reference sequence). The CDR3 loop spans 14 amino acids. The CDR3 DNA reads TGCGTCAGCCGTATGAGAGGGGGCAATCAGCCCCAGCATTTT. Translated: CVSRMRGGNQPQHF.

As to this clonotype: Given a much more abundant clone one base away, this may be a read error. The chain recombines TRBV5-1 with TRBJ1-2, with a weak D call TRBD1 (6 bases). CDR1 and CDR2 from the germline V gene are SGHRS and YFSETQ. The ends were cut back, 6 bases at V and 8 bases at J, with 17 bases in the middle. The CDR3 is made up of 13 amino acids. The CDR3 DNA is TGCGCCAGCATCCGACAGGAGGGTGTAGGCTACACCTTC. Its translation: CASIRQEGVGYTF.

The CDR3 sequence: CSAPRAGGYEQYF. CDR3 nucleotides: TGCAGTGCTCCCCGGGCAGGGGGCTACGAGCAGTACTTC. The rearrangement links TRBV29-1 to TRBJ2-7; 7 nucleotides match TRBD1. CDR1 SQVTM and CDR2 ANQGSEA come from the germline V gene. There are 13 residues in the CDR3.

Comment on this clonotype: The junction shows a germline mismatch at one end, possibly a read error. This rearrangement joins TRBV6-5 to TRBJ1-2; unclear D gene. The CDR3 length is 13 residues. Germline CDR1 and CDR2: MNHEY and SVGAGI. The CDR3 DNA follows: TGTACCAGCAGTCCAGTCATCAGAAGTGGCTACACCTTC. Its translation is CTSSPVIRSGYTF.

Of note for this clonotype: The junction does not match germline at one end; this may be a read error. The chain is built from TRBV7-9 and TRBJ2-1; 11 positions match TRBD2. This CDR3 is 16 amino acids long. Germline V gene data show CDR1 as SEHNR and CDR2 as FQNEAQ (reference sequence). CDR3 DNA: TGTGGCAGCAGCTTAGGCCTAGCGGGGGGAGAGGATGAGCAGTTCTTC. Its protein product is CGSSLGLAGGEDEQFF.

The table lists this clonotype with a few counts. The chain uses TRBV2 and TRBJ2-7, with 12 bases matching TRBD2. Germline CDR1 SNHLY, CDR2 FYNNEI. J gave up 5 bases and V 5 bases, and 7 bases lay outside the gene matches. The CDR3 has 15 residues. The CDR3 is CASSPLAGGLDEQYF. CDR3 nucleotides: TGTGCCAGCAGTCCGCTAGCGGGAGGGTTAGACGAGCAGTACTTC.

V is TRBV11-3 and J is TRBJ2-3; a weak D match, TRBD1 (6 bases). Trimming shortened V by 1 base and J by 2 bases, and 10 bases separated the two germline ends. The CDR3 contains 15 residues. CDR1 and CDR2 from the germline V gene are SGHNT and YENEEA. This CDR3 is CASSLGGQSTDTQYF. CDR3 nucleotide sequence: TGTGCCAGCAGCTTAGGAGGACAGTCCACAGATACGCAGTATTTT.

A few counts support this clonotype. A much larger clonotype is one base distant, so this may be a read error. Likely a read error: the CDR3 ends without its conserved phenylalanine or tryptophan. V usage is TRBV14 and J usage is TRBJ2-7; 9 bases are shared with TRBD2. Per the germline V gene, CDR1 is SGHDN and CDR2 is FVKESK. The CDR3 loop spans 15 amino acids. The V segment lost 4 bases and the J segment 2 bases; nucleotides outside the gene matches: 6. Here the CDR3 reads CASSRASGVAYEQYI. The CDR3 bases are TGTGCCAGCAGCCGAGCTAGCGGGGTTGCCTACGAGCAGTACATC.

Comment on this clonotype: This may arise from a read error, as a much more abundant clone is one base away. V and J are TRBV7-9 and TRBJ1-4; 7 nucleotides line up with TRBD1. The V and J ends lost 1 base and 6 bases, in that order; junction bases with no gene match: 8. This CDR3 comprises 16 residues. Germline CDR1 SEHNR, CDR2 FQNEAQ (reference sequence). CDR3 protein: CASSLGDREHHEKLFF. The CDR3 DNA sequence: TGTGCCAGCAGCTTAGGAGACAGGGAACACCATGAAAAACTGTTTTTT.

With regard to this clonotype: Germline and junction disagree at one end, which may indicate a read error. The chain is built from TRBV29-1 and TRBJ2-7; D may be TRBD2 (5 bases). The CDR3 runs to 16 residues. Germline-derived CDR1 and CDR2 are SQVTM and ANQGSEA. The CDR3 DNA sequence: TGCAGTGTTGAAGATCAAGCGGCCACCCCTTCCTACGAGCAATACTTC. It encodes CSVEDQAATPSYEQYF.

The chain has TRBV6-5 and TRBJ2-7; unclear D gene. The germline V and J ends were trimmed by 7 bases and 0 bases, with 16 bases remaining between them. Germline CDR1 reads MNHEY; CDR2 reads SVGAGI. The CDR3 covers 15 residues. CDR3 coding DNA: TGTGCCAGCATGGGTGGCTCCCATCCCTCCTACGAGCAGTACTTC. The encoded protein is CASMGGSHPSYEQYF.

This clonotype was detected a few times. The gene calls are TRBV28 and TRBJ2-7; TRBD2 agrees at 7 bases. CDR3 length: 13 residues. In germline, CDR1 is MDHEN, CDR2 SYDVKM. CDR3 protein: CAHTSASSYEQYF. CDR3 DNA sequence: TGTGCGCACACTAGCGCTAGCTCCTACGAGCAGTACTTC.

This clonotype was recorded only once. The rearrangement joins TRBV28 to TRBJ2-3; D gene ambiguous. Trimming removed 6 bases at V and 5 bases at J, with 18 bases between. CDR1 and CDR2 (germline): MDHEN, SYDVKM. The CDR3 length is 15 residues. The CDR3 loop reads CASRTPSGQIDTQYF. CDR3 DNA: TGTGCCAGCAGGACCCCATCCGGGCAAATAGATACGCAGTATTTT.

This chain uses TRBV5-1 with TRBJ2-3; 7 nucleotides agree with TRBD2. Germline-derived CDR1 and CDR2 are SGHRS and YFSETQ. The CDR3 spans 13 residues. The trim removed 8 bases at V and 4 bases at J, leaving 7 bases unmatched. The CDR3 protein is CARNYREADTQYF. The CDR3 DNA reads as TGCGCCAGAAACTACCGGGAGGCAGATACGCAGTATTTT.

This clonotype appeared a single time. A read error may account for a junction end that differs from germline. This chain links TRBV6-5 with TRBJ1-6, with 9 bases lining up with TRBD1. The CDR3 length is 15 residues. Looked up from germline, CDR1 is MNHEY and CDR2 is SVGAGI. CDR3 loop: CASSPGTGSSSHLHF. For the CDR3, the DNA is TGTGCCAGCAGTCCAGGGACAGGGTCTTCTTCACACCTCCACTTT.